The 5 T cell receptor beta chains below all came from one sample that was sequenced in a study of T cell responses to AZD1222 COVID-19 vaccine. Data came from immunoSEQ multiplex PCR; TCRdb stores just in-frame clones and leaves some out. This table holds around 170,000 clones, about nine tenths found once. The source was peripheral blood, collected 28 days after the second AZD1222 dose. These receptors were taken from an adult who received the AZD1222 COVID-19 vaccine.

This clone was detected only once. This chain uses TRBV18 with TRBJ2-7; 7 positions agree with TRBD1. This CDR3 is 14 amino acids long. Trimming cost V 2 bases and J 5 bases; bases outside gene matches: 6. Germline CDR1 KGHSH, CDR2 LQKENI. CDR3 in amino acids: CASSPTGAPDEQYF. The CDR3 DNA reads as TGTGCCAGCTCACCAACAGGGGCCCCTGACGAGCAGTACTTC.

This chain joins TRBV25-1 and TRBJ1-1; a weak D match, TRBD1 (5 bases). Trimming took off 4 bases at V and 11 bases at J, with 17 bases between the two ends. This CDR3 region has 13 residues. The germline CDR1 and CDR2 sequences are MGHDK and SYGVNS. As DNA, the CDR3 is TGTGCCAGCAGTGGGACACCCGCCGAAGGCGCTTTCTTT. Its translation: CASSGTPAEGAFF.

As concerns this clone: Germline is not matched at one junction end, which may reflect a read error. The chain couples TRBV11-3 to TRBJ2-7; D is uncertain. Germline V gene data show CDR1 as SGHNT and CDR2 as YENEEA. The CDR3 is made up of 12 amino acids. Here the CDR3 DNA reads TGTGCCAGCAGCGTAGACGCCTACGAGCAGTACTTC. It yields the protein CASSVDAYEQYF.

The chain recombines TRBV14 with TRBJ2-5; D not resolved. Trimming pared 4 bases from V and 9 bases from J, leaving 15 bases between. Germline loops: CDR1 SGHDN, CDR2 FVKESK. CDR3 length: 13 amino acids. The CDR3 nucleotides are TGTGCCAGCAGCCCAGGAGTACCGGGCGCCCAGTACTTC. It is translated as CASSPGVPGAQYF.

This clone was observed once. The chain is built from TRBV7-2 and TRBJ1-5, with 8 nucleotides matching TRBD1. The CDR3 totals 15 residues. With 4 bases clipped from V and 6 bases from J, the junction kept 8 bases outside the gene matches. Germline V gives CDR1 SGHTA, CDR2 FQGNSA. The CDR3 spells CASSSVTGVGQPQHF. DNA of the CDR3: TGTGCCAGCAGCTCAGTGACAGGGGTAGGTCAGCCCCAGCATTTT.